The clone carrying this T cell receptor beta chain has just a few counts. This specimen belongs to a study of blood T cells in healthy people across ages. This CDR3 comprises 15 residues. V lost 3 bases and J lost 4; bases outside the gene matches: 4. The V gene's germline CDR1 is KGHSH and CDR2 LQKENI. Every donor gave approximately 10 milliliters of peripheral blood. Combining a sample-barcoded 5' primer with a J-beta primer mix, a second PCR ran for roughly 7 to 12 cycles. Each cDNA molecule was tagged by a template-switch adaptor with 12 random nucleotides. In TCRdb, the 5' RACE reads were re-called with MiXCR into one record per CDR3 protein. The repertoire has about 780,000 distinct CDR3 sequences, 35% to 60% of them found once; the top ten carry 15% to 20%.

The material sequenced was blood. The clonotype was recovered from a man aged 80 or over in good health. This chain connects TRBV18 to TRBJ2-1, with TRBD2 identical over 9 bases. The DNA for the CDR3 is TGTGCCAGCTCACCCGCGGCGGGAGGGTACAATGAGCAGTTCTTC. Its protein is CASSPAAGGYNEQFF.